The clone carrying this T cell receptor beta chain was counted a few times. Its antigen is not known. PCR was performed using 60 Vbeta and 13 Jbeta primers. Data came from immunoSEQ multiplex PCR; TCRdb stores just in-frame clones and leaves some out. The table shows roughly 87,000 clones, with 70% to 80% occurring only once. The data stem from a study of cytomegalovirus exposure and HLA in healthy donors. The wider study: Most genotyped donors, about 81% of fewer than 400, had Caucasian-associated genetic ancestry.

CDR1 is MNHEY, CDR2 SVGAGI, per germline. V lost 4 bases and J lost 1, with 14 bases in between. The CDR3 covers 15 residues. Study-wide findings and caveats: Analysis performed later found roughly 18,000 TCR beta sequences associated with HLA alleles at 0.05 false discovery rate. It was taken for granted in presence/absence analyses that sequencing depth across donors was roughly uniform.

V and J are TRBV6-5 and TRBJ2-7; maybe TRBD1 (7 bases). The receptor was isolated from a woman between 40 and 55 years old in good health and CMV-seropositive. The sequencing input was PBMCs. CDR3 coding DNA: TGTGCCAGCAGTTGGGGGGACAGCCCATCCTACGAGCAGTACTTC. Protein product: CASSWGDSPSYEQYF.